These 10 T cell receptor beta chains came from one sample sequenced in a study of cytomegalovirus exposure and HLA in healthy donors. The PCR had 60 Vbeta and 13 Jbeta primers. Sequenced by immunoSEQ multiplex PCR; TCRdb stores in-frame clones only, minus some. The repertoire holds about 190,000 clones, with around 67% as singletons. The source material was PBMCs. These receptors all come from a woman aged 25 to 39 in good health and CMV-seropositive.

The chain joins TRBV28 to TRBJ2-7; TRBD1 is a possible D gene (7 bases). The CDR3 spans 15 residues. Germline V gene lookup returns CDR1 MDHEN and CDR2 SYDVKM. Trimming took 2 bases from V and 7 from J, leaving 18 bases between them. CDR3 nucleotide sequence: TGTGCCAGCAGTTTAGGCGGGGCAGGGGGGAGTGAGCAGTACTTC. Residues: CASSLGGAGGSEQYF.

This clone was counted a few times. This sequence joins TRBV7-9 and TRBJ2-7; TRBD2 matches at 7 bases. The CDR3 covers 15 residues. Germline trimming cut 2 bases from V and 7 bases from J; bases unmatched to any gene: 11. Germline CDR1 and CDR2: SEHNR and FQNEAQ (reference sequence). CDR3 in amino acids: CASSLSSREAGEQYF. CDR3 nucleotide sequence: TGTGCCAGCAGCTTAAGTTCCCGGGAGGCAGGAGAGCAGTACTTC.

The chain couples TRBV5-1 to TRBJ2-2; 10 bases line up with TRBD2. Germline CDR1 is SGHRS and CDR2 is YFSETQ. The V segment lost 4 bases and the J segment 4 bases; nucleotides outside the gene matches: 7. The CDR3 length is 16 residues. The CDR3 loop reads CASSIEAGGGTGELFF. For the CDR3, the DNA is TGCGCCAGCAGCATTGAAGCGGGAGGGGGCACCGGGGAGCTGTTTTTT.

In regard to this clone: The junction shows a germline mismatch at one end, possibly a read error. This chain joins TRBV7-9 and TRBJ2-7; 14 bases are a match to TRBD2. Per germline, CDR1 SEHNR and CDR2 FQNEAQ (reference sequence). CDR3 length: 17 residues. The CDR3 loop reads CSSSQRLAGGPGYEQYF. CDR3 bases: TGTTCCAGCAGCCAACGACTAGCGGGAGGGCCGGGGTACGAGCAGTACTTC.

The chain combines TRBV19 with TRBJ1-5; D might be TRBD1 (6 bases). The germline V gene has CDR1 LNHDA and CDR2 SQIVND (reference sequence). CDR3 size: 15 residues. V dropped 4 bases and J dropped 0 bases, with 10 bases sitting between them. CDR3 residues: CASSKGVDSNQPQHF. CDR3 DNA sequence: TGTGCCAGTAGTAAGGGGGTAGATAGCAATCAGCCCCAGCATTTT. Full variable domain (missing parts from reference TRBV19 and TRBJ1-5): DGGITQSPKYLFRKEGQNVTLSCEQNLNHDAMYWYRQDPGQGLRLIYYSQIVNDFQKGDIAEGYSVSREKKESFPLTVTSAQKNPTAFYLCASSKGVDSNQPQHFGDGTRLSIL.

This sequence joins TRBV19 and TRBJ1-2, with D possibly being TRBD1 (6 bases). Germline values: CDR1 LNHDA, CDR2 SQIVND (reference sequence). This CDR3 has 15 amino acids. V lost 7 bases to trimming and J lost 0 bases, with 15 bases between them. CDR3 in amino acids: CASNPGQYPNYGYTF. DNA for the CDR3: TGTGCCAGTAACCCCGGACAGTATCCTAACTATGGCTACACCTTC.

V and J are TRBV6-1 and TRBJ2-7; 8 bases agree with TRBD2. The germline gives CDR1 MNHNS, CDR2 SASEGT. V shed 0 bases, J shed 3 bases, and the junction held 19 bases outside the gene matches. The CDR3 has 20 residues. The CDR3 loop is CASSEAGAFVDVLADYEQYF. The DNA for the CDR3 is TGTGCCAGCAGTGAAGCGGGGGCGTTTGTAGATGTACTAGCGGACTACGAGCAGTACTTC.

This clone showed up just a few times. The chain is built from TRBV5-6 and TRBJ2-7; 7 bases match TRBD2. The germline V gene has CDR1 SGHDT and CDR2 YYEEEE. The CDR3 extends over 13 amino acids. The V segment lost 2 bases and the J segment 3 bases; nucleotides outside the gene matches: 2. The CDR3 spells CASSLGEGYEQYF. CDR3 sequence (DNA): TGTGCCAGCAGCTTAGGGGAGGGCTACGAGCAGTACTTC.

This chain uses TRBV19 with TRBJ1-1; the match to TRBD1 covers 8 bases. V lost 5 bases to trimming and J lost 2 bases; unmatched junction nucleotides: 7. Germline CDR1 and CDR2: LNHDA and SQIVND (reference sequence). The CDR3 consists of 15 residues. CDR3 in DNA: TGTGCCAGTAGTCTAACCCAGGGGGCAAACACTGAAGCTTTCTTT. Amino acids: CASSLTQGANTEAFF.

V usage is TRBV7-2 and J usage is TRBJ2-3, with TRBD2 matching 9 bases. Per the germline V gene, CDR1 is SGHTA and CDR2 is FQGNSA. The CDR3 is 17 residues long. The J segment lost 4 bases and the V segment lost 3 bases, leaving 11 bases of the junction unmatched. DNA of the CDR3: TGTGCCAGCAGCTTTCCCGATGCGGGAGGGCCTTCAGATACGCAGTATTTT. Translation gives CASSFPDAGGPSDTQYF.